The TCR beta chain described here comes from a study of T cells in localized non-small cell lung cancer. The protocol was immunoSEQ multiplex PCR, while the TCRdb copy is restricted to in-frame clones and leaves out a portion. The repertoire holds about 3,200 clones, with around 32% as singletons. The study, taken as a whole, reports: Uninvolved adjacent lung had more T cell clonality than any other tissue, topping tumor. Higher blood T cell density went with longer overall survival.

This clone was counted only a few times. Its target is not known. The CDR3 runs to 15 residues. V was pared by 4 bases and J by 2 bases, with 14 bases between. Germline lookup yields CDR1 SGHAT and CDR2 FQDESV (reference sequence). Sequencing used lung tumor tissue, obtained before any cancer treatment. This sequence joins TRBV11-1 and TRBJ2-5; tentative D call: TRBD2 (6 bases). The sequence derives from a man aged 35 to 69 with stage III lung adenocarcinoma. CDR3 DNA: TGTGCCAGCAGCTCCAAGCGGGCCCTACAAGAGACCCAGTACTTC. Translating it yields CASSSKRALQETQYF.